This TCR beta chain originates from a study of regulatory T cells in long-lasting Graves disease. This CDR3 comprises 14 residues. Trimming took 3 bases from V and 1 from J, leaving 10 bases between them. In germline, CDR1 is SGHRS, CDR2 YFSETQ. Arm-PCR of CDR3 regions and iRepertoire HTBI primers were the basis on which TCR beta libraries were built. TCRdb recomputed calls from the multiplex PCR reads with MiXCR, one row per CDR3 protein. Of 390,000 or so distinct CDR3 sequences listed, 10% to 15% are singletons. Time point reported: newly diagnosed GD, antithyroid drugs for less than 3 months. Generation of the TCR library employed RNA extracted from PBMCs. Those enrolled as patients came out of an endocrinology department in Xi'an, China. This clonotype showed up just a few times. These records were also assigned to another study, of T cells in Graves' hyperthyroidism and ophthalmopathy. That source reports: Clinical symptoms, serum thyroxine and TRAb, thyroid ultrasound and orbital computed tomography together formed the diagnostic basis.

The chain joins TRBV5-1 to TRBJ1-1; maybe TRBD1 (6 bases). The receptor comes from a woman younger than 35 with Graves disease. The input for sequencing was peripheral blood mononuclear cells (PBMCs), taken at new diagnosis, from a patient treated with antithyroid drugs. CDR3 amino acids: CASSSGQSNTEAFF. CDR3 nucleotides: TGCGCCAGCAGCTCGGGACAATCGAACACTGAAGCTTTCTTT.